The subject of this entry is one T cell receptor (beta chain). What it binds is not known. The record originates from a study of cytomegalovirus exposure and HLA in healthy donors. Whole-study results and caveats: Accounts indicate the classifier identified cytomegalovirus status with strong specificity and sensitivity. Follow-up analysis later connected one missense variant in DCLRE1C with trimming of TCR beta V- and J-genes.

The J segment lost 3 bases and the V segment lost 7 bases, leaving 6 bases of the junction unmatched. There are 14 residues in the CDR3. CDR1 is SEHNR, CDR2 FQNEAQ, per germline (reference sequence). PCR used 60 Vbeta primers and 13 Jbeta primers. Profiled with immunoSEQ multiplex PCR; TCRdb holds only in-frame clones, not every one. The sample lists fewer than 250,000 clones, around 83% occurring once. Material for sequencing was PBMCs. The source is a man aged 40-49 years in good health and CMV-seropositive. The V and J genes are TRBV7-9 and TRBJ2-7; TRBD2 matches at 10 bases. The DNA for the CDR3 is TGTGCCAGCACCCCGGGACTAGCGTTCTACGAGCAGTACTTC. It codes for CASTPGLAFYEQYF.